This entry concerns a single TCR beta chain. Its antigen is unknown. Sequencing was performed with immunoSEQ multiplex PCR; in TCRdb, only in-frame clones are kept and a portion is missing. The top ten hold 6.5% to 7.5% of the sample, which has over 25,000 clones, almost 90% seen once. The junction had 8 bases not matched to a gene; V was cut back by 8 bases and J by 0 bases. The CDR3 sequence is 14 residues long. In germline, CDR1 is GTSNPN, CDR2 SVGIG (reference sequence). The data derive from a study of PD-1 blockade in classical Hodgkin lymphoma. Study details: Nivolumab 3 mg/kg was given intravenously every 2 weeks. Study-level findings and limits: By C4D1, CD4+ diversity increased significantly, especially in complete responders. Exclusion removed patients who began nivolumab under 1 year after ASCT.

Each patient experienced a relapse that followed autologous stem cell transplantation, and brentuximab vedotin exposure varied. Magnetic depletion of non-target cells from thawed PBMCs yielded purified CD8+ T cells. When best responses were assessed, they were complete response, partial response or progressive disease. The source material was CD8+ T cells from blood, sampled at baseline. This clonotype was sampled from a human donor with classical Hodgkin lymphoma. The V and J genes are TRBV30 and TRBJ2-3, with TRBD1 identical over 7 bases. The CDR3 sequence: CASNRGQSTDTQYF. The CDR3 DNA reads TGTGCCAGCAACAGGGGACAGAGCACAGATACGCAGTATTTT.